What follows describes a single TCR beta chain. The sample comes from a study of T-cell reconstitution after alpha-beta-depleted transplantation in children. This CDR3 has 16 amino acids. The V and J ends lost 5 bases and 0 bases respectively, with 11 bases between them. CDR1 PRHDT and CDR2 FYEKMQ come from the germline V gene (reference sequence). Unique molecular identifiers were incorporated during preparation of the TCRbeta library. TCRdb re-called the PCR reads with MiXCR, one entry per CDR3 protein. The table lists 200,000 to 250,000 distinct CDR3 sequences, 11% of them singletons, with roughly 27% in the top ten.

This chain connects TRBV13 to TRBJ2-6; maybe TRBD2 (6 bases). The sample in question was PBMCs, obtained before TCRalphabeta/CD19-depleted stem cell transplant. The clonotype was recovered from a child in the first two years of life with acute myeloid leukemia, due to receive a stem cell transplant. CDR3 in amino acids: CASSQGLDSGANVLTF. The CDR3 DNA reads as TGTGCCAGCAGCCAGGGACTGGACTCTGGGGCCAACGTCCTGACTTTC. Drawing the rest from reference TRBV13 and TRBJ2-6, the complete variable domain is AAGVIQSPRHLIKEKRETATLKCYPIPRHDTVYWYQQGPGQDPQFLISFYEKMQSDKGSIPDRFSAQQFSDYHSELNMSSLELGDSALYFCASSQGLDSGANVLTFGAGSRLTVL.